This TCR beta chain derives from a study of blood T cell repertoires in COVID-19. As for the study in general: T cells, B-cell-depleted T cells, or PBMCs provided the cDNA or gDNA that served as material.

Methods used by the authors: The authors estimated nucleated cell counts from reference gene primer amplification. Assay used: immunoSEQ multiplex PCR; TCRdb lists only in-frame clones, some missing. V and J calls and clone size are given by that table; D and trimming were obtained from the DNA. The sample includes 200,000 to 250,000 clones, around 81% of them seen just once. Between the trimmed V and J ends, which lost 3 bases and 0 bases, there was a span of 12 bases. The CDR3 runs to 16 residues. Germline values: CDR1 MNHNS, CDR2 SASEGT. Only a few counts were recorded for this clone. The TCR comes from a man between 25 and 39 years old with acute COVID-19. This sequence joins TRBV6-1 and TRBJ1-5, with D tentatively TRBD1 (5 bases). What was sequenced was PBMCs or T cells enriched from blood (not recorded which). CDR3: CASSEGQVHSNQPQHF. In DNA form, the CDR3 reads TGTGCCAGCAGTGAGGGGCAGGTCCATAGCAATCAGCCCCAGCATTTT.